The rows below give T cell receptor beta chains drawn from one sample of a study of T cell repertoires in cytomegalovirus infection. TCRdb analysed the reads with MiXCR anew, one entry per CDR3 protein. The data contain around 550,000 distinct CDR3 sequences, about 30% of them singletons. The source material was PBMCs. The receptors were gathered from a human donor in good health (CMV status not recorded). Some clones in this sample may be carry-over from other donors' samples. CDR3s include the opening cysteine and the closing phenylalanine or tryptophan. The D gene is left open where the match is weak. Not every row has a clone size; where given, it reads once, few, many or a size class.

CDR3 protein: CASSPREGASGELFF
CDR3 DNA: TGTGCCAGCAGTCCCCGGGAGGGGGCTAGCGGGGAGCTGTTTTTT
clone size: .
V gene: TRBV12-3/TRBV12-4
D gene: .
J gene: TRBJ2-2

CDR3 protein: CASSYPGPPGYNEQFF
CDR3 DNA: TGTGCCAGCAGTTACCCGGGGCCCCCGGGATACAATGAGCAGTTCTTC
clone size: few
V gene: TRBV6-2/TRBV6-3
D gene: .
J gene: TRBJ2-1

CDR3 protein: CASSPSSGRAPGKTQYF
CDR3 DNA: TGCGCCAGCAGCCCGTCTAGCGGGAGGGCCCCGGGGAAGACCCAGTACTTC
clone size: few
V gene: TRBV4-1
D gene: TRBD2
J gene: TRBJ2-5

CDR3 protein: CASSLVASGSTYNEQFF
CDR3 DNA: TGTGCCAGCAGCTTAGTAGCTAGCGGGAGTACCTACAATGAGCAGTTCTTC
clone size: few
V gene: TRBV7-8
D gene: TRBD2
J gene: TRBJ2-1

CDR3 protein: CASSGSGPYEQYF
CDR3 DNA: TGTGCCAGCAGTGGTAGCGGGCCCTACGAGCAGTACTTC
clone size: .
V gene: TRBV2
D gene: TRBD2
J gene: TRBJ2-7

CDR3 protein: CSASDGLGSYEQYF
CDR3 DNA: TGCAGTGCCAGCGACGGTTTGGGGTCCTACGAGCAGTACTTC
clone size: few
V gene: TRBV20-1
D gene: .
J gene: TRBJ2-7

CDR3 protein: CASSYDPSGTQETQYF
CDR3 DNA: TGTGCCAGCAGTTACGATCCTAGCGGGACACAAGAGACCCAGTACTTC
clone size: .
V gene: TRBV6-2/TRBV6-3
D gene: TRBD2
J gene: TRBJ2-5

CDR3 protein: CASSLSLAGSPLHF
CDR3 DNA: TGTGCCAGCAGTTTATCCCTCGCCGGTTCACCCCTCCACTTT
clone size: .
V gene: TRBV28
D gene: .
J gene: TRBJ1-6

CDR3 protein: CASGTGGHPSRANEKLFF
CDR3 DNA: TGTGCCAGCGGGACAGGGGGCCATCCTTCACGGGCTAATGAAAAACTGTTTTTT
clone size: few
V gene: TRBV19
D gene: TRBD1
J gene: TRBJ1-4

CDR3 protein: CASSARTSGGDNTGELFF
CDR3 DNA: TGTGCCAGCAGCGCCCGGACTAGCGGGGGCGACAACACCGGGGAGCTGTTTTTT
clone size: many
V gene: TRBV7-6
D gene: TRBD2
J gene: TRBJ2-2

CDR3 protein: CASSQGVGTSGNNEQFF
CDR3 DNA: TGTGCCAGCAGCCAAGGAGTGGGGACTAGCGGCAACAATGAGCAGTTCTTC
clone size: .
V gene: TRBV4-1
D gene: TRBD2
J gene: TRBJ2-1

CDR3 protein: CASTAGRGIGEKLFF
CDR3 DNA: TGTGCCAGCACCGCGGGAAGGGGGATAGGTGAAAAACTGTTTTTT
clone size: .
V gene: TRBV12-3/TRBV12-4
D gene: .
J gene: TRBJ1-4

CDR3 protein: CASSYLASGYNEQFF
CDR3 DNA: TGTGCCAGCAGTTACTTGGCTAGCGGATACAATGAGCAGTTCTTC
clone size: few
V gene: TRBV6-2/TRBV6-3
D gene: TRBD2
J gene: TRBJ2-1

CDR3 protein: CASRKGGKNTEAFF
CDR3 DNA: TGTGCCAGTCGGAAGGGGGGGAAGAACACTGAAGCTTTCTTT
clone size: many
V gene: TRBV6-2/TRBV6-3
D gene: .
J gene: TRBJ1-1

CDR3 protein: CASSQDHTGRGYTF
CDR3 DNA: TGTGCCAGCAGCCAAGATCATACAGGGCGTGGCTACACCTTC
clone size: few
V gene: TRBV3-1
D gene: .
J gene: TRBJ1-2

CDR3 protein: CSARRNSGDPYGYTF
CDR3 DNA: TGCAGTGCCAGAAGAAATTCAGGGGACCCCTATGGCTACACCTTC
clone size: few
V gene: TRBV20-1
D gene: .
J gene: TRBJ1-2

CDR3 protein: CASSYTVNTEAFF
CDR3 DNA: TGTGCCAGCAGTTACACGGTGAACACTGAAGCTTTCTTT
clone size: many
V gene: TRBV6-2/TRBV6-3
D gene: .
J gene: TRBJ1-1

CDR3 protein: CASSLGTGGLDTEAFF
CDR3 DNA: TGTGCCAGCAGCTTAGGGACAGGGGGTTTGGACACTGAAGCTTTCTTT
clone size: many
V gene: TRBV7-6
D gene: TRBD1
J gene: TRBJ1-1

CDR3 protein: CASSFLAVNTGELFF
CDR3 DNA: TGTGCCAGCAGCTTCCTAGCGGTGAACACCGGGGAGCTGTTTTTT
clone size: many
V gene: TRBV11-2
D gene: TRBD2
J gene: TRBJ2-2

CDR3 protein: CASSSNGEQPQHF
CDR3 DNA: TGTGCCAGCAGTTCCAACGGGGAGCAGCCCCAGCATTTT
clone size: .
V gene: TRBV12-3/TRBV12-4
D gene: .
J gene: TRBJ1-5

CDR3 protein: CASRGQGNNQPQHF
CDR3 DNA: TGTGCCAGTAGGGGACAGGGGAATAATCAGCCCCAGCATTTT
clone size: .
V gene: TRBV19
D gene: TRBD1
J gene: TRBJ1-5

CDR3 protein: CASRRQGWDTEAFF
CDR3 DNA: TGTGCCAGCAGGAGACAGGGATGGGACACTGAAGCTTTCTTT
clone size: .
V gene: TRBV6-1
D gene: TRBD1
J gene: TRBJ1-1

CDR3 protein: CSVASNTGSNQPQHF
CDR3 DNA: TGCAGCGTTGCGTCGAATACAGGGTCGAATCAGCCCCAGCATTTT
clone size: .
V gene: TRBV29-1
D gene: .
J gene: TRBJ1-5

CDR3 protein: CASSLDPGQNNEQFF
CDR3 DNA: TGTGCCAGCAGCTTAGATCCGGGACAAAACAATGAGCAGTTCTTC
clone size: .
V gene: TRBV11-2
D gene: .
J gene: TRBJ2-1

CDR3 protein: CASSLGSPIGGNTIYF
CDR3 DNA: TGTGCCAGCAGCTTGGGATCTCCCATTGGAGGAAACACCATATATTTT
clone size: few
V gene: TRBV5-4
D gene: .
J gene: TRBJ1-3

CDR3 protein: CASTPEGWGWQPQHF
CDR3 DNA: TGTGCCAGCACCCCCGAGGGCTGGGGGTGGCAGCCCCAGCATTTT
clone size: .
V gene: TRBV6-2/TRBV6-3
D gene: .
J gene: TRBJ1-5

CDR3 protein: CASITGGPNYGYTF
CDR3 DNA: TGTGCCAGCATAACAGGGGGCCCAAACTATGGCTACACCTTC
clone size: few
V gene: TRBV28
D gene: TRBD1
J gene: TRBJ1-2

CDR3 protein: CASSYRRGSTDTQYF
CDR3 DNA: TGTGCCAGCAGCTACAGGCGGGGGAGCACAGATACGCAGTATTTT
clone size: .
V gene: TRBV14
D gene: TRBD2
J gene: TRBJ2-3

CDR3 protein: CASSQDPNRANYGYTF
CDR3 DNA: TGTGCCAGCAGCCAAGATCCCAACAGAGCTAACTATGGCTACACCTTC
clone size: .
V gene: TRBV3-1
D gene: .
J gene: TRBJ1-2

CDR3 protein: CASSRVQEQPQHF
CDR3 DNA: TGTGCCAGCAGTAGGGTTCAGGAACAGCCCCAGCATTTT
clone size: .
V gene: TRBV6-1
D gene: .
J gene: TRBJ1-5

CDR3 protein: CASSPPTGQKYNEQFF
CDR3 DNA: TGTGCCAGCAGTCCTCCCACAGGGCAAAAGTACAATGAGCAGTTCTTC
clone size: .
V gene: TRBV7-9
D gene: .
J gene: TRBJ2-1

CDR3 protein: CASSQRTGSEETQYF
CDR3 DNA: TGTGCCAGCAGCCAAAGGACAGGGAGCGAAGAGACCCAGTACTTC
clone size: few
V gene: TRBV14
D gene: TRBD1
J gene: TRBJ2-5

CDR3 protein: CASSVRRGQGIDEQFF
CDR3 DNA: TGTGCCAGTAGTGTCCGCCGCGGACAGGGTATCGATGAGCAGTTCTTC
clone size: once
V gene: TRBV19
D gene: TRBD1
J gene: TRBJ2-1

CDR3 protein: CASSQGAGGYNEQFF
CDR3 DNA: TGTGCCAGCAGCCAAGGTGCGGGAGGCTACAATGAGCAGTTCTTC
clone size: .
V gene: TRBV4-2
D gene: TRBD2
J gene: TRBJ2-1

CDR3 protein: CASSRALRPPREFF
CDR3 DNA: TGTGCCAGCAGCCGGGCCTTACGACCCCCCAGAGAATTCTTC
clone size: many
V gene: TRBV7-2
D gene: .
J gene: TRBJ2-1

CDR3 protein: CASSQVLNPTDTQYF
CDR3 DNA: TGTGCCAGCAGCCAAGTCCTAAATCCCACAGATACGCAGTATTTT
clone size: .
V gene: TRBV3-1
D gene: .
J gene: TRBJ2-3

CDR3 protein: CASSGDSGRALGNEQFF
CDR3 DNA: TGTGCCAGCAGTGGGGATAGCGGGAGGGCCCTTGGCAATGAGCAGTTCTTC
clone size: .
V gene: TRBV27
D gene: TRBD2
J gene: TRBJ2-1

CDR3 protein: CASRWDRGSNEQFF
CDR3 DNA: TGTGCCAGCAGATGGGACAGGGGCTCCAATGAGCAGTTCTTC
clone size: .
V gene: TRBV11-2
D gene: TRBD1
J gene: TRBJ2-1

CDR3 protein: CASSQGGIRPDEKLFF
CDR3 DNA: TGTGCCAGCAGCCAGGGCGGAATCCGACCGGATGAAAAACTGTTTTTT
clone size: many
V gene: TRBV7-2
D gene: .
J gene: TRBJ1-4

CDR3 protein: CSADAGLNTEAFF
CDR3 DNA: TGCAGCGCCGATGCGGGTTTGAACACTGAAGCTTTCTTT
clone size: few
V gene: TRBV29-1
D gene: .
J gene: TRBJ1-1

CDR3 protein: CASSLSGPQRETQYF
CDR3 DNA: TGTGCCAGCAGCTTATCCGGGCCGCAGAGGGAGACCCAGTACTTC
clone size: many
V gene: TRBV7-6
D gene: .
J gene: TRBJ2-5

CDR3 protein: CAISNADTQYF
CDR3 DNA: TGTGCCATCAGTAACGCAGATACGCAGTATTTT
clone size: few
V gene: TRBV10-3
D gene: .
J gene: TRBJ2-3

CDR3 protein: CASSLVHGNEQFF
CDR3 DNA: TGTGCCAGCAGCTTGGTACACGGCAATGAGCAGTTCTTC
clone size: .
V gene: TRBV5-3
D gene: .
J gene: TRBJ2-1

CDR3 protein: CASSSPLGSGELFF
CDR3 DNA: TGTGCCAGCAGCTCCCCCCTTGGGTCCGGGGAGCTGTTTTTT
clone size: .
V gene: TRBV6-2/TRBV6-3
D gene: .
J gene: TRBJ2-2

CDR3 protein: CASSDPSGGDTQYF
CDR3 DNA: TGTGCCAGCAGTGACCCCAGCGGTGGAGATACGCAGTATTTT
clone size: .
V gene: TRBV2
D gene: .
J gene: TRBJ2-3

CDR3 protein: CASSLGSGYMGDTQYF
CDR3 DNA: TGTGCCAGCAGCTTAGGAAGCGGGTACATGGGAGATACGCAGTATTTT
clone size: many
V gene: TRBV7-8
D gene: .
J gene: TRBJ2-3

CDR3 protein: CASSLSWTGGAHYGYTF
CDR3 DNA: TGTGCCAGCAGTTTAAGCTGGACAGGGGGCGCCCACTATGGCTACACCTTC
clone size: .
V gene: TRBV6-1
D gene: TRBD1
J gene: TRBJ1-2

CDR3 protein: CASTMGYGNQGGELFF
CDR3 DNA: TGTGCCAGTACCATGGGTTACGGGAATCAGGGCGGGGAGCTGTTTTTT
clone size: .
V gene: TRBV19
D gene: .
J gene: TRBJ2-2

CDR3 protein: CSVVPGGVRYEQYF
CDR3 DNA: TGCAGCGTTGTCCCGGGAGGAGTGAGGTACGAGCAGTACTTC
clone size: many
V gene: TRBV29-1
D gene: TRBD2
J gene: TRBJ2-7

CDR3 protein: CASSRPGGANVLTF
CDR3 DNA: TGTGCCAGCAGTCGCCCCGGGGGGGCCAACGTCCTGACTTTC
clone size: many
V gene: TRBV7-8
D gene: .
J gene: TRBJ2-6

CDR3 protein: CSAREMDKGADTQYF
CDR3 DNA: TGCAGTGCTAGAGAGATGGACAAGGGGGCAGATACGCAGTATTTT
clone size: .
V gene: TRBV20-1
D gene: .
J gene: TRBJ2-3